This TCR beta chain emerged from a study of OX40 agonist ivuxolimab in advanced cancers. Study information: Patients achieving partial responses numbered three: one hepatocellular carcinoma case and two cutaneous melanoma cases.

Profiling relied on immunoSEQ multiplex PCR, and the TCRdb table lists in-frame clones only, not all of them. The table includes about 49,000 clones, roughly 90% detected once. Autoimmune disease history or systemic immunosuppression led to patients being barred. The V and J ends lost 7 bases and 6 bases, in that order; junction bases with no gene match: 13. Germline-derived CDR1 and CDR2 are SQVTM and ANQGSEA. This CDR3 spans 14 amino acids. This TCR was recovered from an adult with an advanced solid tumor such as melanoma, head and neck, liver or kidney cancer. The sample consisted of CD4+ or CD8+ T cells sorted from blood, taken in a trial of the OX40 agonist ivuxolimab. V and J are TRBV29-1 and TRBJ1-2; TRBD1 aligns across 8 bases. The CDR3 DNA is TGCAGCGCCCTGCTCATGACAGGGGTGGATGGCTACACCTTC. Residues: CSALLMTGVDGYTF. Looking up the rest from reference TRBV29-1 and TRBJ1-2 gives the full variable domain: SAVISQKPSRDICQRGTSLTIQCQVDSQVTMMFWYRQQPGQSLTLIATANQGSEATYESGFVIDKFPISRPNLTFSTLTVSNMSPEDSSIYLCSALLMTGVDGYTFGSGTRLTVV.